This T cell receptor (beta chain) was retrieved from a study of blood T cell repertoires in COVID-19. Study-wide context: The samples span acute and convalescent COVID-19 from the United States, Italy and Spain. The analysed material was cDNA or gDNA that came from T cells, B-cell-depleted T cells, or PBMCs.

The table came from immunoSEQ multiplex PCR; TCRdb's copy has only in-frame clones and leaves some out. The sample holds some 490,000 clones; about nine tenths are singletons and the top ten take approximately 8%. Enrollees, 18 to 89 years old, lived in about two dozen US areas. Donors of Cohort 3 who recovered were those that had two negative PCRs, clearance, or symptom resolution. CDR1 LNHDA and CDR2 SQIVND come from the germline V gene (reference sequence). V was trimmed by 0 bases and J by 1 base, leaving 12 bases between them. The CDR3 is made up of 16 amino acids. The source is a woman aged 60-70 years who had recovered from COVID-19. The sample taken for sequencing was PBMCs or T cells enriched from blood (not recorded which). This chain links TRBV19 with TRBJ1-2; a weak D match, TRBD1 (5 bases). CDR3: CASSIEGGGLNYGYTF. The CDR3 nucleotides are TGTGCCAGTAGTATAGAAGGTGGGGGACTTAACTATGGCTACACCTTC.